The rows below give T cell receptor beta chains drawn from one sample of a study of Ad26.COV2.S vaccination and SARS-CoV-2 variants. TCRdb keeps only in-frame clones here, not all; method: immunoSEQ multiplex PCR. The table shows hundreds of thousands of clones, with approximately 92% occurring only once. The sequencing used peripheral blood, collected in a trial of Ad26.COV2.S vaccine versus placebo. The receptors were sampled from a person between 18 and 59 years old who received the Ad26.COV2.S COVID-19 vaccine or a placebo. Each CDR3 is given with its conserved first and last residue. The order of the fields is clone size, J gene, D gene, V gene, CDR3 DNA, CDR3 protein. D genes are given only for firm matches. The size entry is marked missing in some rows and otherwise reads once, few, many or a size class.

abundance: -; j_gene: TRBJ1-4; d_gene: -; v_gene: TRBV4-2; CDR3nt: TGTGCCAGCAGCCAAGATACAGCTAATAATGAAAAACTGTTTTTT; CDR3aa: CASSQDTANNEKLFF
abundance: -; j_gene: TRBJ2-7; d_gene: -; v_gene: TRBV7-9; CDR3nt: TGTGCCAGCAGCCCCTTGGGGGGTGGCGAGCAGTACTTC; CDR3aa: CASSPLGGGEQYF
abundance: -; j_gene: TRBJ2-1; d_gene: -; v_gene: TRBV4-3; CDR3nt: TGCGCCAGCAGCCAAGATCTAGAGTCGGTTATGTACTTCTTC; CDR3aa: CASSQDLESVMYFF
abundance: -; j_gene: TRBJ2-5; d_gene: TRBD1; v_gene: TRBV13; CDR3nt: TGTGCCAGCAGCCCGTGGACAGGGATAGAGACCCAGTACTTC; CDR3aa: CASSPWTGIETQYF
abundance: -; j_gene: TRBJ2-7; d_gene: TRBD1; v_gene: TRBV13; CDR3nt: TGTGCCAGCAGGGGGACAGGGTCCCACGAGCAGTACTTC; CDR3aa: CASRGTGSHEQYF
abundance: -; j_gene: TRBJ2-5; d_gene: -; v_gene: TRBV5-1; CDR3nt: TGCGCCAGCAGCCTGGACAGAGCCACCAGCGAGACCCAGTACTTC; CDR3aa: CASSLDRATSETQYF
abundance: -; j_gene: TRBJ1-2; d_gene: -; v_gene: TRBV6-1; CDR3nt: TGTGCCAGCAGTGAAGCATGGGGAGACTATGGCTACACCTTC; CDR3aa: CASSEAWGDYGYTF
abundance: -; j_gene: TRBJ1-2; d_gene: TRBD1; v_gene: TRBV6-4; CDR3nt: TGTGCCAGCAGTGTATGGACAGGGATGCATGGCTACACCTTC; CDR3aa: CASSVWTGMHGYTF
abundance: -; j_gene: TRBJ1-1; d_gene: -; v_gene: TRBV2; CDR3nt: TGTGCCAGCAGTGAACAGGGAGTATTGACTGAAGCTTTCTTT; CDR3aa: CASSEQGVLTEAFF
abundance: -; j_gene: TRBJ2-5; d_gene: -; v_gene: TRBV18; CDR3nt: TGTGCCAGCTCAGCCCAATCATACCAAGAGACCCAGTACTTC; CDR3aa: CASSAQSYQETQYF
abundance: -; j_gene: TRBJ1-2; d_gene: TRBD1; v_gene: TRBV6-2/TRBV6-3; CDR3nt: TGTGCCAGCAGCGACAGGGGGAGCTATGGCTACACCTTC; CDR3aa: CASSDRGSYGYTF
abundance: -; j_gene: TRBJ1-2; d_gene: -; v_gene: TRBV15; CDR3nt: TGTGCCACCAGCAGAGATCCCAGTCGCGGCTACACCTTC; CDR3aa: CATSRDPSRGYTF
abundance: -; j_gene: TRBJ2-1; d_gene: TRBD1; v_gene: TRBV7-3; CDR3nt: TGTGCCAGCAGCCCGCGGGCCGGGACAGGGGGTCTCTACAATGAGCAGTTCTTC; CDR3aa: CASSPRAGTGGLYNEQFF
abundance: -; j_gene: TRBJ2-3; d_gene: TRBD2; v_gene: TRBV5-1; CDR3nt: TGCGCCAGCAGCTTGGGTCTTATAGCGGGGGGTCATACGCAGTATTTT; CDR3aa: CASSLGLIAGGHTQYF
abundance: -; j_gene: TRBJ1-5; d_gene: TRBD1; v_gene: TRBV5-1; CDR3nt: TGCGCCAGCAGCTTGGATACAGGGGGGCTGCAGCCCCAGCATTTT; CDR3aa: CASSLDTGGLQPQHF
abundance: few; j_gene: TRBJ2-1; d_gene: -; v_gene: TRBV6-5; CDR3nt: TGTGCCAGCAGCCCCGACTCGAACTCCTACAATGAGCAGTTCTTC; CDR3aa: CASSPDSNSYNEQFF
abundance: -; j_gene: TRBJ2-6; d_gene: -; v_gene: TRBV7-2; CDR3nt: TGTGCCAGCGGCAGGGACGCTGGGGCCAACGTCCTGACTTTC; CDR3aa: CASGRDAGANVLTF
abundance: -; j_gene: TRBJ2-5; d_gene: TRBD1; v_gene: TRBV28; CDR3nt: TGTGCCAGCAGTTCGGGACAGCAAGAGACCCAGTACTTC; CDR3aa: CASSSGQQETQYF
abundance: -; j_gene: TRBJ2-1; d_gene: TRBD2; v_gene: TRBV6-5; CDR3nt: TGTGCCAGCAGCCCCCGGACTAGCGGGCTAAATGAGCAGTTCTTC; CDR3aa: CASSPRTSGLNEQFF
abundance: once; j_gene: TRBJ1-1; d_gene: -; v_gene: TRBV10-3; CDR3nt: TGTGCCACCTCCCCCAAGGGGTTTTCGACGAACACTGAAGCTTTCTTT; CDR3aa: CATSPKGFSTNTEAFF
abundance: -; j_gene: TRBJ1-1; d_gene: TRBD1; v_gene: TRBV18; CDR3nt: TGTGCCAGCTCCCCGACAGGGTCGGACACTGAAGCTTTCTTT; CDR3aa: CASSPTGSDTEAFF
abundance: once; j_gene: TRBJ2-5; d_gene: -; v_gene: TRBV27; CDR3nt: TGTGCCAGCAGTTTACTAACAGGGCGCGGCGAGACCCAGTACTTC; CDR3aa: CASSLLTGRGETQYF
abundance: -; j_gene: TRBJ1-2; d_gene: -; v_gene: TRBV5-1; CDR3nt: TGCGCCAGCAGCCCGGCCCCTGGGACGGGCTATGGCTACACCTTC; CDR3aa: CASSPAPGTGYGYTF
abundance: -; j_gene: TRBJ1-6; d_gene: -; v_gene: TRBV7-6; CDR3nt: TGTGCCAGCAGCTCGGGACGGAACAATTCACCCCTCCACTTT; CDR3aa: CASSSGRNNSPLHF
abundance: -; j_gene: TRBJ2-3; d_gene: -; v_gene: TRBV20-1; CDR3nt: TGCAGTGCTAGTGGCCTCCTAGTAAGCACAGATACGCAGTATTTT; CDR3aa: CSASGLLVSTDTQYF
abundance: once; j_gene: TRBJ1-5; d_gene: -; v_gene: TRBV29-1; CDR3nt: TGCAGCTTTGGGATGACGGACGGACTGGAAGACAATCAGCCCCAGCATTTT; CDR3aa: CSFGMTDGLEDNQPQHF
abundance: -; j_gene: TRBJ2-2; d_gene: -; v_gene: TRBV10-3; CDR3nt: TGTGCCATCAACCCGGGCCCTCAATCCGGGGAGCTGTTTTTT; CDR3aa: CAINPGPQSGELFF
abundance: -; j_gene: TRBJ1-1; d_gene: -; v_gene: TRBV14; CDR3nt: TGTGCCAGCAGCCCCCGACTCAACGGCGGCACTGAAGCTTTCTTT; CDR3aa: CASSPRLNGGTEAFF
abundance: once; j_gene: TRBJ1-1; d_gene: -; v_gene: TRBV13; CDR3nt: TGTGCCAGCAGCCAGTCCGTGGGTGCTTTCTTT; CDR3aa: CASSQSVGAFF
abundance: -; j_gene: TRBJ2-3; d_gene: TRBD2; v_gene: TRBV5-1; CDR3nt: TGCGCCAGCAGCTTGCTCAGCGGGGTCACAGATACGCAGTATTTT; CDR3aa: CASSLLSGVTDTQYF
abundance: -; j_gene: TRBJ1-4; d_gene: -; v_gene: TRBV4-1; CDR3nt: TGCGCCAGCAGCGACCTCGGGGGGACTAATGAAAAACTGTTTTTT; CDR3aa: CASSDLGGTNEKLFF
abundance: -; j_gene: TRBJ1-1; d_gene: -; v_gene: TRBV5-4; CDR3nt: TGTGCCAGCAGCCTTGTCTCGGGCACTGAAGCTTTCTTT; CDR3aa: CASSLVSGTEAFF
abundance: -; j_gene: TRBJ1-1; d_gene: TRBD1; v_gene: TRBV5-1; CDR3nt: TGCGCCAGCAGCATCCGGACAGGGGGCAACACTGAAGCTTTCTTT; CDR3aa: CASSIRTGGNTEAFF
abundance: -; j_gene: TRBJ1-3; d_gene: -; v_gene: TRBV6-2/TRBV6-3; CDR3nt: TGTGCCAGCAGTTTCTTCAGGGAACCGGGAAACACCATATATTTT; CDR3aa: CASSFFREPGNTIYF
abundance: -; j_gene: TRBJ1-5; d_gene: TRBD1; v_gene: TRBV18; CDR3nt: TGTGCCAGCTCACCTTCAGGGGGTAGGGGTCAGCCCCAGCATTTT; CDR3aa: CASSPSGGRGQPQHF
abundance: -; j_gene: TRBJ2-2; d_gene: -; v_gene: TRBV5-6; CDR3nt: TGTGCCAGCAGCACAAATCCCACCGGGGAGCTGTTTTTT; CDR3aa: CASSTNPTGELFF
abundance: -; j_gene: TRBJ1-4; d_gene: -; v_gene: TRBV6-2/TRBV6-3; CDR3nt: TGTGCCAGCAGTTATTATGGGGGTGCAACTAATGAAAAACTGTTTTTT; CDR3aa: CASSYYGGATNEKLFF
abundance: few; j_gene: TRBJ1-5; d_gene: -; v_gene: TRBV7-2; CDR3nt: TGTGCCAGCAGCCCGCCCGGCGGGGATCAGCCCCAGCATTTT; CDR3aa: CASSPPGGDQPQHF
abundance: -; j_gene: TRBJ1-1; d_gene: TRBD1; v_gene: TRBV2; CDR3nt: TGTGCCAGCAGAGACTACCCACAGGGGTGGAAGAACACTGAAGCTTTCTTT; CDR3aa: CASRDYPQGWKNTEAFF
abundance: -; j_gene: TRBJ1-1; d_gene: -; v_gene: TRBV7-2; CDR3nt: TGTGCCAGCAGCTTAGGAGGGGGACCGAACACTGAAGCTTTCTTT; CDR3aa: CASSLGGGPNTEAFF
abundance: -; j_gene: TRBJ2-3; d_gene: -; v_gene: TRBV9; CDR3nt: TGTGCCAGCAGCGTAGCTGTCCCAACAGATACGCAGTATTTT; CDR3aa: CASSVAVPTDTQYF
abundance: -; j_gene: TRBJ1-3; d_gene: -; v_gene: TRBV19; CDR3nt: TGTGCCAGCCAGCCAGGGCATCATAAAAACACCATATATTTT; CDR3aa: CASQPGHHKNTIYF
abundance: -; j_gene: TRBJ1-1; d_gene: -; v_gene: TRBV2; CDR3nt: TGTGCCAGCAGTGACTGGGCAGGGAAGACTGAAGCTTTCTTT; CDR3aa: CASSDWAGKTEAFF
abundance: few; j_gene: TRBJ1-2; d_gene: -; v_gene: TRBV6-2/TRBV6-3; CDR3nt: TGTGCCAGCAGTTCCAGGCCCTATGGCTACACCTTC; CDR3aa: CASSSRPYGYTF
abundance: -; j_gene: TRBJ1-1; d_gene: TRBD1; v_gene: TRBV18; CDR3nt: TGTGCCAGCTCATATGCCCGGGACAGCATAGCCCCCGAAGCTTTCTTT; CDR3aa: CASSYARDSIAPEAFF
abundance: -; j_gene: TRBJ2-1; d_gene: -; v_gene: TRBV12-3/TRBV12-4; CDR3nt: TGTGCCAGCAGTTTGACAGCCTACAATGAGCAGTTCTTC; CDR3aa: CASSLTAYNEQFF
abundance: -; j_gene: TRBJ1-4; d_gene: TRBD1; v_gene: TRBV7-2; CDR3nt: TGTGCCAGCAGCCCGCAATCAGGGGGCCCGAATGAAAAACTGTTTTTT; CDR3aa: CASSPQSGGPNEKLFF
abundance: -; j_gene: TRBJ1-1; d_gene: -; v_gene: TRBV11-2; CDR3nt: TGTGCCAGCAGCTTAGCTACAGGGTACACTGAAGCTTTCTTT; CDR3aa: CASSLATGYTEAFF
abundance: -; j_gene: TRBJ1-1; d_gene: TRBD1; v_gene: TRBV4-2; CDR3nt: TGTGCCAGCAGCCAACCAGGGGGGACTGAAGCTTTCTTT; CDR3aa: CASSQPGGTEAFF
abundance: -; j_gene: TRBJ2-2; d_gene: -; v_gene: TRBV25-1; CDR3nt: TGTGCCAGCAGTGAATATATAGCGGCGCCCGGGGAGCTGTTTTTT; CDR3aa: CASSEYIAAPGELFF
abundance: -; j_gene: TRBJ1-2; d_gene: -; v_gene: TRBV19; CDR3nt: TGTGCCAGTAGTATCGGCGGGTCTCGGCTAGACTATGGCTACACCTTC; CDR3aa: CASSIGGSRLDYGYTF
abundance: -; j_gene: TRBJ2-1; d_gene: TRBD2; v_gene: TRBV5-1; CDR3nt: TGCGCCAGCAGCATTTTAGCGGGAAAGGGGAATGAGCAGTTCTTC; CDR3aa: CASSILAGKGNEQFF
abundance: -; j_gene: TRBJ1-5; d_gene: -; v_gene: TRBV28; CDR3nt: TGTGCCAGCAGTTCCCCACCCTCTCAGGGTGCCCAGCATTTT; CDR3aa: CASSSPPSQGAQHF
abundance: -; j_gene: TRBJ1-1; d_gene: -; v_gene: TRBV2; CDR3nt: TGTGCCAGCAGTGTTTCTTCGCACACTGAAGCTTTCTTT; CDR3aa: CASSVSSHTEAFF
abundance: -; j_gene: TRBJ2-3; d_gene: -; v_gene: TRBV11-3; CDR3nt: TGTGCCAGCAGCTTAGGTGTGTACCGGAACACAGATACGCAGTATTTT; CDR3aa: CASSLGVYRNTDTQYF
abundance: -; j_gene: TRBJ2-1; d_gene: -; v_gene: TRBV5-1; CDR3nt: TGCGCCAGCACCTCCGAACAGGAAACTTCCTACAATGAGCAGTTCTTC; CDR3aa: CASTSEQETSYNEQFF
abundance: -; j_gene: TRBJ2-1; d_gene: TRBD2; v_gene: TRBV10-3; CDR3nt: TGTGCCATCAGTGTCAGGCTAGCGGGCATCAATGAGCAGTTCTTC; CDR3aa: CAISVRLAGINEQFF
abundance: -; j_gene: TRBJ2-1; d_gene: -; v_gene: TRBV6-5; CDR3nt: TGTGCCAGCAGGGGCGGGGTCTACAATGAGCAGTTCTTC; CDR3aa: CASRGGVYNEQFF
abundance: -; j_gene: TRBJ1-1; d_gene: TRBD1; v_gene: TRBV18; CDR3nt: TGTGCCAGCTCACCAGGGACAGGGGTTTTTGTTGAAGCTTTCTTT; CDR3aa: CASSPGTGVFVEAFF
abundance: -; j_gene: TRBJ1-6; d_gene: -; v_gene: TRBV2; CDR3nt: TGTGCCAGCTCAAAGGGAAATTCACCCCTCCACTTT; CDR3aa: CASSKGNSPLHF